Below are 26 T cell receptor beta chains sequenced from a single sample in a study of blood T cell repertoires in COVID-19. Sequenced by immunoSEQ multiplex PCR; TCRdb stores in-frame clones only, minus some. The data show about 240,000 clones, with 75% to 90% seen just once and 9.5% to 15% held by the top ten. Specimen: peripheral blood. These receptors were taken from a woman aged 55-70 years with active or convalescent COVID-19.

The chain recombines TRBV6-5 with TRBJ1-2; possibly TRBD1 for D (5 bases). Germline V gene lookup returns CDR1 MNHEY and CDR2 SVGAGI. Trimming stripped 4 bases from V and 7 bases from J, with 13 bases between. This CDR3 comprises 13 residues. The CDR3 nucleotides read TGTGCCAGCAGTTCCGGGACTGGTGGTGGCTACACCTTC. This sequence encodes CASSSGTGGGYTF.

The V and J genes are TRBV2 and TRBJ2-7, with TRBD1 matching over 9 bases. The CDR3 runs 14 residues. Trimming at V came to 6 bases and at J to 7 bases, leaving 10 bases not matched to a gene. The germline V gene has CDR1 SNHLY and CDR2 FYNNEI. CDR3 coding DNA: TGTGCCAGCAGAATTCCGGGACAGGGAAGGGAGCAGTACTTC. Amino acids: CASRIPGQGREQYF.

The gene calls are TRBV5-4 and TRBJ1-2, with D tentatively TRBD1 (6 bases). Germline CDR1 is SGHNT and CDR2 is YYREEE (reference sequence). V lost 6 bases to trimming and J lost 3 bases, with 12 bases between them. The CDR3 sequence is 13 residues long. The CDR3 nucleotides read TGTGCCAGCAAAGGGGGGGAACACTATGGCTACACCTTC. Its protein product is CASKGGEHYGYTF.

The chain has TRBV10-3 and TRBJ1-1; possibly TRBD1 for D (6 bases). Trimming stripped 4 bases from V and 4 bases from J, with 13 bases between. CDR1 and CDR2 from the germline V gene are ENHRY and SYGVKD. The CDR3 is 14 residues long. The CDR3 DNA follows: TGTGCCATCAGTGCGGGGGGCGAGGTCACTGAAGCTTTCTTT. Translated, it gives CAISAGGEVTEAFF.

Written as DNA, the CDR3 is TGTGCCAGCAGTGATTGGGGGGGTAGCACAGATACGCAGTATTTT. The encoded protein is CASSDWGGSTDTQYF. The rearrangement links TRBV2 to TRBJ2-3, with 7 bases that match TRBD2. Trimming at V came to 3 bases and at J to 0 bases, leaving 3 bases not matched to a gene. The CDR3 extends over 15 amino acids. In germline, CDR1 is SNHLY, CDR2 FYNNEI.

The chain has TRBV14 and TRBJ1-2, with D maybe TRBD1 (5 bases). V lost 1 base and J lost 14, with 20 bases in between. The germline gives CDR1 SGHDN, CDR2 FVKESK. This CDR3 comprises 14 residues. The CDR3 region is CASSQVIGGAPLTF. The DNA of the CDR3 is TGTGCCAGCAGCCAAGTTATCGGGGGAGCGCCCTTAACCTTC.

The chain has TRBV4-1 and TRBJ2-3; 10 bases match TRBD2. Germline values: CDR1 MGHRA, CDR2 YSYEKL. V lost 7 bases and J lost 6; bases outside the gene matches: 10. This CDR3 region has 15 residues. Here the CDR3 DNA reads TGCGCCAGCAACCCCCTCAGCGGGGGGGCTGATACGCAGTATTTT. Amino acids: CASNPLSGGADTQYF.

V is TRBV6-5 and J is TRBJ2-7, with D possibly matching TRBD1 (6 bases). Germline CDR1 reads MNHEY; CDR2 reads SVGAGI. CDR3 length: 16 amino acids. Trimming left V 0 bases short and J 5 bases short, with 17 bases between. CDR3 bases: TGTGCCAGCAGTTACTCCTTTTCTGGGGGCGGGCACGAGCAGTACTTC. As protein: CASSYSFSGGGHEQYF.

The rearrangement uses TRBV12-3 or TRBV12-4 and TRBJ2-3, with 8 bases matching TRBD2. Germline trimming cut 4 bases from V and 14 bases from J; bases unmatched to any gene: 8. The CDR3 covers 12 residues. CDR3 in DNA: TGTGCCAGCAGTTCGGGAGCGGGGGTCGCGTATTTT. Protein: CASSSGAGVAYF.

DNA of the CDR3: TGTGCCAGCAGCTTAGGGGGACAGGGGGTCACAGATACGCAGTATTTT. This gives the protein CASSLGGQGVTDTQYF. The chain is built from TRBV7-2 and TRBJ2-3; TRBD1 aligns across 11 bases. V lost 1 base to trimming and J lost 2 bases; unmatched junction nucleotides: 2. This CDR3 is built from 16 residues. Germline CDR1 SGHTA, CDR2 FQGNSA.

V is TRBV6-5 and J is TRBJ1-1; 7 bases are a match to TRBD1. V lost 6 bases and J lost 5; bases outside the gene matches: 12. This CDR3 is built from 15 residues. The V gene's germline CDR1 is MNHEY and CDR2 SVGAGI. The chain's CDR3 is CASRRIGGLGTEAFF. CDR3 sequence (DNA): TGTGCCAGCAGACGCATAGGGGGCCTTGGGACTGAAGCTTTCTTT.

The gene calls are TRBV18 and TRBJ1-1, with D tentatively TRBD1 (5 bases). The germline gives CDR1 KGHSH, CDR2 LQKENI. V was clipped by 6 bases and J by 6 bases, with 14 bases between them. This CDR3 has 13 amino acids. The CDR3 reads CASSSGPDAEAFF. In DNA form, the CDR3 reads TGTGCCAGCTCTTCAGGGCCTGATGCTGAAGCTTTCTTT.

This clone was seen more than once but under ten times. The J gene is TRBJ1-3, the V gene TRBV9, with 9 bases aligning to TRBD1. The length of the CDR3 is 16 residues. Germline loops: CDR1 SGDLS, CDR2 YYNGEE. Germline trimming cut 3 bases from V and 2 bases from J; bases unmatched to any gene: 6. The CDR3 region is CASSGETGGAGNTIYF. For the CDR3, the DNA is TGTGCCAGCAGCGGAGAGACAGGGGGAGCTGGAAACACCATATATTTT.

The chain couples TRBV19 to TRBJ1-1; D is unresolved. CDR1 is LNHDA, CDR2 SQIVND, per germline (reference sequence). This CDR3 is 14 amino acids long. V was clipped by 4 bases and J by 4 bases, with 13 bases between them. In DNA form, the CDR3 reads TGTGCCAGTAGTACCGAGGGTCCAGGCACTGAAGCTTTCTTT. It yields the protein CASSTEGPGTEAFF. The entire variable domain, with the rest obtained from reference TRBV19 and TRBJ1-1, is as follows: DGGITQSPKYLFRKEGQNVTLSCEQNLNHDAMYWYRQDPGQGLRLIYYSQIVNDFQKGDIAEGYSVSREKKESFPLTVTSAQKNPTAFYLCASSTEGPGTEAFFGQGTRLTVV.

The chain combines TRBV10-3 with TRBJ1-1; a weak D match, TRBD1 (5 bases). CDR3 size: 16 residues. Per the germline V gene, CDR1 is ENHRY and CDR2 is SYGVKD. Trimming shortened V by 4 bases and J by 8 bases, and 23 bases separated the two germline ends. The CDR3 spells CAISVGISPRRGEAFF. The CDR3 DNA is TGTGCCATCAGTGTCGGAATTTCCCCTCGGCGGGGGGAAGCTTTCTTT.

The chain combines TRBV4-1 with TRBJ2-3; 7 nucleotides align to TRBD2. The CDR3 is 18 residues long. V shed 1 base and J 2 bases; nucleotides not matched to a gene: 12. Germline assignment: CDR1 MGHRA and CDR2 YSYEKL. CDR3 DNA sequence: TGCGCCAGCAGCCAAGCAACCCCCTGGGGAGGGGCCACAGATACGCAGTATTTT. This gives the protein CASSQATPWGGATDTQYF.

This chain uses TRBV9 with TRBJ1-6; a possible D gene is TRBD1 (5 bases). The germline V gene encodes CDR1 SGDLS and CDR2 YYNGEE. This CDR3 spans 12 amino acids. This CDR3 is CASGQGNSPLHF. CDR3 in DNA: TGTGCGTCTGGGCAGGGAAATTCACCCCTCCACTTT.

This clone appeared once. The rearrangement links TRBV5-1 to TRBJ2-5, with D hard to call. CDR1 and CDR2 (germline): SGHRS, YFSETQ. CDR3 length equals 12 residues. Trimming left V 2 bases short and J 5 bases short, with 7 bases between. The chain's CDR3 is CASSFTTETQYF. CDR3 nucleotide sequence: TGCGCCAGCAGCTTCACTACGGAGACCCAGTACTTC.

The chain combines TRBV7-3 with TRBJ2-7; D not certain. The germline CDR1 and CDR2 sequences are SGHTA and FQGTGA. The CDR3 covers 13 residues. With 4 bases removed from V and 7 bases from J, the gap between germline ends came to 14 bases. The CDR3 is CASSSSPSGEQYF. The CDR3, as DNA: TGTGCCAGCAGCTCGAGCCCCTCCGGGGAGCAGTACTTC.

In DNA, the CDR3 is TGCGCCAGCAGCTTGTTGGCGGGCATTTCGAACACTGAAGCTTTCTTT. Its protein product is CASSLLAGISNTEAFF. V usage is TRBV5-1 and J usage is TRBJ1-1; D remains ambiguous. Deletions cut 1 base from V and 1 base from J, with 14 bases between. Germline CDR1 SGHRS, CDR2 YFSETQ. The CDR3 is 16 residues long.

This sequence joins TRBV3-1 (or the pseudogene TRBV3-2) and TRBJ2-5; D gene ambiguous. Trimming left V 4 bases short and J 5 bases short, with 8 bases between. From germline, CDR1 is LGHDT and CDR2 YNNKEL (reference sequence). The CDR3 spans 12 residues. The CDR3 region is CASSLTRETQYF. The CDR3 nucleotides read TGTGCCAGCAGCCTGACTCGGGAGACCCAGTACTTC.

Here the CDR3 reads CASSANYDTQYF. CDR3 nucleotides: TGCGCCAGCAGCGCCAACTACGATACGCAGTATTTT. This sequence joins TRBV5-1 and TRBJ2-3; D remains unclear. V lost 4 bases and J 6 bases, leaving 9 bases between the germline ends. CDR3 length equals 12 residues. Per the germline V gene, CDR1 is SGHRS and CDR2 is YFSETQ.

This clone was seen only once. The chain uses TRBV7-9 and TRBJ2-1, with D possibly being TRBD2 (6 bases). CDR3 length: 16 amino acids. Germline CDR1 is SEHNR and CDR2 is FQNEAQ (reference sequence). The V gene lost 1 base and the J gene lost 5 bases, with 15 bases spanning the gap. The CDR3 sequence: CASSLVGRRRDNEQFF. In DNA, the CDR3 is TGTGCCAGCAGCTTAGTAGGGCGGCGGAGGGACAATGAGCAGTTCTTC.

The table lists this clone with many counts. This chain uses TRBV9 with TRBJ2-5, with 7 bases aligning to TRBD1. The ends lost 3 bases at V and 1 base at J; junction bases unmatched: 6. The CDR3 has 15 amino acids. Germline loops: CDR1 SGDLS, CDR2 YYNGEE. Written as DNA, the CDR3 is TGTGCCAGCAGCGCAACTGGGACAGTCCAAGAGACCCAGTACTTC. The encoded protein is CASSATGTVQETQYF.

Ten or more counts support this clone. The V and J genes are TRBV6-2 or TRBV6-3 and TRBJ1-2; D perhaps matches TRBD1 (5 bases). The germline V gene encodes CDR1 MNHEY and CDR2 SVGEGT. This CDR3 contains 15 residues. V was cut by 4 bases and J by 1 base, with 13 bases left in between. Written as DNA, the CDR3 is TGTGCCAGCAGTTGGGGGGGTAGCGGTAACTATGGCTACACCTTC. Amino acids: CASSWGGSGNYGYTF.

This clone appeared a single time. The V gene is TRBV5-1, the J gene TRBJ1-1; 9 bases are shared with TRBD1. After removal of 3 bases from V and 5 bases from J, the junction contained 14 bases not matched to a gene. From germline, CDR1 is SGHRS and CDR2 YFSETQ. The CDR3 contains 17 residues. CDR3 DNA: TGCGCCAGCAGCTCGTCGGGGACAGGGATGGGAAGGACTGAAGCTTTCTTT. Its protein is CASSSSGTGMGRTEAFF. Variable domain in full (rest from reference TRBV5-1 and TRBJ1-1): KAGVTQTPRYLIKTRGQQVTLSCSPISGHRSVSWYQQTPGQGLQFLFEYFSETQRNKGNFPGRFSGRQFSNSRSEMNVSTLELGDSALYLCASSSSGTGMGRTEAFFGQGTRLTVV.